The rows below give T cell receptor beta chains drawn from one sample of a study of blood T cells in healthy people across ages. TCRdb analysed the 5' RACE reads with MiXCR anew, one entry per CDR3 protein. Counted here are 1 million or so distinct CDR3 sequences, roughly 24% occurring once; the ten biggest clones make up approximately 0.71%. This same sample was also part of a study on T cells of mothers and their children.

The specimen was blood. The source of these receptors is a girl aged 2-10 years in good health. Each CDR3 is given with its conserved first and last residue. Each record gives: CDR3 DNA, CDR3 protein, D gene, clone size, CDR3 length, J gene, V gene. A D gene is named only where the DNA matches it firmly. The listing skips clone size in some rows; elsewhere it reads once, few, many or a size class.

DNA: TGTGCCAGCAGTTTCGGGCCACAGGCAGATACGCAGTATTTT; CDR3: CASSFGPQADTQYF; D: NA; size: NA; length: 14; J: TRBJ2-3; V: TRBV27
DNA: TGCAGTGCTAGAGACAGGACAGGGTTTGAGACCCAGTACTTC; CDR3: CSARDRTGFETQYF; D: TRBD1; size: few; length: 14; J: TRBJ2-5; V: TRBV20-1
DNA: TGTGCCAGCAGCCAAGGGGTGGGTGAGAACGAGCAGTACTTC; CDR3: CASSQGVGENEQYF; D: NA; size: NA; length: 14; J: TRBJ2-7; V: TRBV4-2
DNA: TGTGCCAGCAGCGTAGGTCCCCACGAAAAACTGTTTTTT; CDR3: CASSVGPHEKLFF; D: NA; size: once; length: 13; J: TRBJ1-4; V: TRBV9
DNA: TGTGCCACCAGCAGAGGATATCAGGAGGGGGAAAAACTGTTTTTT; CDR3: CATSRGYQEGEKLFF; D: NA; size: NA; length: 15; J: TRBJ1-4; V: TRBV15
DNA: TGTGCCAGCAGGTTGGATAACACCGGGGAGCTGTTTTTT; CDR3: CASRLDNTGELFF; D: NA; size: NA; length: 13; J: TRBJ2-2; V: TRBV2
DNA: TGTGCCAGCAGTTCAGGGGCGGCGCCTGAGCCCCAGCATTTT; CDR3: CASSSGAAPEPQHF; D: NA; size: NA; length: 14; J: TRBJ1-5; V: TRBV6-5
DNA: TGTGCCAGCAGCTCCCCGCGGGGGAAGACTGAAGCTTTCTTT; CDR3: CASSSPRGKTEAFF; D: NA; size: NA; length: 14; J: TRBJ1-1; V: TRBV11-1
DNA: TGTGCCAGCAGCTTAGCCGCTCCCCGGGATGAGCAGTTCTTC; CDR3: CASSLAAPRDEQFF; D: NA; size: few; length: 14; J: TRBJ2-1; V: TRBV7-9
DNA: TGTGCCAGCAGTTTACCTAGCGGGGGGGCTAATACGCAGTATTTT; CDR3: CASSLPSGGANTQYF; D: TRBD2; size: NA; length: 15; J: TRBJ2-3; V: TRBV28
DNA: TGTGCCAGCAGTAAGGACAGTTCTTTGGGGACCCAGTACTTC; CDR3: CASSKDSSLGTQYF; D: NA; size: few; length: 14; J: TRBJ2-5; V: TRBV7-3
DNA: TGCGCCAGCAGCCGAGACCCCTCGGAAGAGACCCAGTACTTC; CDR3: CASSRDPSEETQYF; D: NA; size: NA; length: 14; J: TRBJ2-5; V: TRBV4-1
DNA: TGCAGCGTTGCCCGGACATTCGAAGGGGAGACCCAGTACTTC; CDR3: CSVARTFEGETQYF; D: NA; size: many; length: 14; J: TRBJ2-5; V: TRBV29-1
DNA: TGCAGCCTTACAAATGGTGAGGAAGAGACCCAGTACTTC; CDR3: CSLTNGEEETQYF; D: NA; size: NA; length: 13; J: TRBJ2-5; V: TRBV29-1
DNA: TGTGCCAGCAGCTTAAGTGCGGATCAGAACACTGAAGCTTTCTTT; CDR3: CASSLSADQNTEAFF; D: NA; size: NA; length: 15; J: TRBJ1-1; V: TRBV7-3
DNA: TGTGCCAGCAGTCCGAACAGGGGCAGGGGGACCCAGTACTTC; CDR3: CASSPNRGRGTQYF; D: TRBD1; size: NA; length: 14; J: TRBJ2-5; V: TRBV28
DNA: TGTGCCAGCAGTGAATTTGCGACTAGCGATGAGCAGCTCTTC; CDR3: CASSEFATSDEQLF; D: TRBD2; size: few; length: 14; J: TRBJ2-1; V: TRBV25-1
DNA: TGTGCCAGCTCACCAGGAGGGACAGGGGGAGGTAATTCACCCCTCCACTTT; CDR3: CASSPGGTGGGNSPLHF; D: TRBD1; size: NA; length: 17; J: TRBJ1-6; V: TRBV18
DNA: TGTGCCAGCAGCCCAAAAAGCGGCAATCAGCCCCAGCATTTT; CDR3: CASSPKSGNQPQHF; D: NA; size: once; length: 14; J: TRBJ1-5; V: TRBV7-9
DNA: TGTGCCAGCAGTTTATTTAACTCTCTTCAGTACTTC; CDR3: CASSLFNSLQYF; D: NA; size: NA; length: 12; J: TRBJ2-4; V: TRBV28
DNA: TGCAGTTACTTGACGTTGGGATCCTACGAGCAGTACTTC; CDR3: CSYLTLGSYEQYF; D: NA; size: NA; length: 13; J: TRBJ2-7; V: TRBV29-1
DNA: TGTGCCAGCAGCGTGTCTCCAGCGGAGGGTACCTACAATGAGCAGTTCTTC; CDR3: CASSVSPAEGTYNEQFF; D: NA; size: many; length: 17; J: TRBJ2-1; V: TRBV9
DNA: TGCGCCAGCAGTAGGACGGCGGCTACCACTGGAAACACCATATATTTT; CDR3: CASSRTAATTGNTIYF; D: NA; size: few; length: 16; J: TRBJ1-3; V: TRBV5-1
DNA: TGTGCCAGCAGCGTATCCGCTCGGGTTGAGCAGTTCTTC; CDR3: CASSVSARVEQFF; D: NA; size: few; length: 13; J: TRBJ2-1; V: TRBV9
DNA: TGCAGTGCTAGAGAGAAAGGGGTTGGAGATGAGCAGTTCTTC; CDR3: CSAREKGVGDEQFF; D: NA; size: NA; length: 14; J: TRBJ2-1; V: TRBV20-1
DNA: TGCAGTGCTAGAGATCCATTTCTATCACTGTTTTTT; CDR3: CSARDPFLSLFF; D: NA; size: few; length: 12; J: TRBJ1-4; V: TRBV20-1
DNA: TGCAGTGCCCGGGCTAGGACAGGGACCAATCAGCCCCAGCATTTT; CDR3: CSARARTGTNQPQHF; D: TRBD1; size: many; length: 15; J: TRBJ1-5; V: TRBV20-1
DNA: TGTGCCAGCACCAGTGCTGGGGCCAACGTCCTGACCTTC; CDR3: CASTSAGANVLTF; D: NA; size: few; length: 13; J: TRBJ2-6; V: TRBV12-3/TRBV12-4
DNA: TGTGCCAGCTCGCATACCGGGGGGATCTCCTACGAGCAGTACTTC; CDR3: CASSHTGGISYEQYF; D: TRBD2; size: NA; length: 15; J: TRBJ2-7; V: TRBV18
DNA: TGCGCCAGCGATTCGGGGGCCCCCACCGGGGAGCTGTTTTTT; CDR3: CASDSGAPTGELFF; D: NA; size: NA; length: 14; J: TRBJ2-2; V: TRBV5-1
DNA: TGTGCCAGCAGCGTACAGTCTTGGAATTCACCCCTCCACTTT; CDR3: CASSVQSWNSPLHF; D: NA; size: NA; length: 14; J: TRBJ1-6; V: TRBV9
DNA: TGTGCCAGCCCCACCAACACAGATACGCAGTATTTT; CDR3: CASPTNTDTQYF; D: NA; size: few; length: 12; J: TRBJ2-3; V: TRBV5-6
DNA: TGTGCCAGCAGTTGGGGAGTTGAAGCTTTCTTT; CDR3: CASSWGVEAFF; D: NA; size: NA; length: 11; J: TRBJ1-1; V: TRBV7-9
DNA: TGTGCCAGCAGCTTAAGTACCGAAGGGAAACTGTTTTTT; CDR3: CASSLSTEGKLFF; D: NA; size: NA; length: 13; J: TRBJ1-4; V: TRBV7-9
DNA: TGTGCCAGCAGCTTGGACGCGTTCTATGGCTACACCTTC; CDR3: CASSLDAFYGYTF; D: NA; size: NA; length: 13; J: TRBJ1-2; V: TRBV5-5
DNA: TGCGCCAGCAGCCAAGTTGGGAGGAGGAGGGGGGGCAATGAGCAGTTCTTC; CDR3: CASSQVGRRRGGNEQFF; D: NA; size: NA; length: 17; J: TRBJ2-1; V: TRBV4-1
DNA: TGTGCCAGCAGTTTAAGACAGGCCTCTGGGGCCAACGTCCTGACTTTC; CDR3: CASSLRQASGANVLTF; D: NA; size: few; length: 16; J: TRBJ2-6; V: TRBV28
DNA: TGCAGTGCTAGTGACACAGGTGTTTTTTGGCCCCAGCATTTT; CDR3: CSASDTGVFWPQHF; D: NA; size: few; length: 14; J: TRBJ1-5; V: TRBV20-1
DNA: TGTGCCAGCAGTTACTCTAAGGGGACTGAAGCTTTCTTT; CDR3: CASSYSKGTEAFF; D: NA; size: few; length: 13; J: TRBJ1-1; V: TRBV6-2/TRBV6-3
DNA: TGTGCCAGCAGCTTGGCCGTAGGGACCGAGCAGTTCTTC; CDR3: CASSLAVGTEQFF; D: NA; size: once; length: 13; J: TRBJ2-1; V: TRBV5-4
DNA: TGTGCCAGCAGTTTGTGGGGGATAAACGAGCAGTACTTC; CDR3: CASSLWGINEQYF; D: NA; size: NA; length: 13; J: TRBJ2-7; V: TRBV12-3/TRBV12-4
DNA: TGTGCCAGTAGCCGGACGGGCTATAATTCACCCCTCCACTTT; CDR3: CASSRTGYNSPLHF; D: NA; size: few; length: 14; J: TRBJ1-6; V: TRBV12-3/TRBV12-4
DNA: TGTGCCAGCACCCAAGCCGGACAGGGCGGAGAGACCCAGTACTTC; CDR3: CASTQAGQGGETQYF; D: TRBD1; size: few; length: 15; J: TRBJ2-5; V: TRBV6-2/TRBV6-3
DNA: TGCGCCAGCAGCCAAGATGGTGCAGGGGGCGTCGATGAGCAGTTCTTC; CDR3: CASSQDGAGGVDEQFF; D: TRBD1; size: many; length: 16; J: TRBJ2-1; V: TRBV4-3
DNA: TGTGCCAGCAGCTTAGGAGGGACCGGGGCCAACGTCCCGACTTTC; CDR3: CASSLGGTGANVPTF; D: NA; size: NA; length: 15; J: TRBJ2-6; V: TRBV7-9
DNA: TGTGCCAGCCTAGCGGACTCCTACAATGAGCAGTTCTTC; CDR3: CASLADSYNEQFF; D: TRBD2; size: NA; length: 13; J: TRBJ2-1; V: TRBV28
DNA: TGTGCCAGCACAAGCTCTGCTTGGACTGGGGCCAACGTCCTGACTTTC; CDR3: CASTSSAWTGANVLTF; D: NA; size: NA; length: 16; J: TRBJ2-6; V: TRBV9
DNA: TGTGCCGGCAGTTTATCTTTAGCGGGGCCCCCCTACAATGAGCAGTTCTTC; CDR3: CAGSLSLAGPPYNEQFF; D: TRBD2; size: NA; length: 17; J: TRBJ2-1; V: TRBV27
DNA: TGTGCCAGCAGTTTAGGAGGGCCCGCTATTCAGCCCCAGCATTTT; CDR3: CASSLGGPAIQPQHF; D: NA; size: NA; length: 15; J: TRBJ1-5; V: TRBV27
DNA: TGCAGTGCTAGATCAGTCGGGACAGGGCCCAGCGAGCAGTACTTC; CDR3: CSARSVGTGPSEQYF; D: TRBD1; size: many; length: 15; J: TRBJ2-7; V: TRBV20-1
DNA: TGTGCCACCAGCAGAGCCCCGGGTAGTAAGCCCGACAATGAGCAGTTCTTC; CDR3: CATSRAPGSKPDNEQFF; D: NA; size: few; length: 17; J: TRBJ2-1; V: TRBV15
DNA: TGTGCCAGCAGTTTCCCGACAGGGATAAAGACCCAGTACTTC; CDR3: CASSFPTGIKTQYF; D: TRBD1; size: many; length: 14; J: TRBJ2-5; V: TRBV28
DNA: TGTGCCAGCAGCGCCTCAGGAGGCACCGGGGAGCTGTTTTTT; CDR3: CASSASGGTGELFF; D: NA; size: NA; length: 14; J: TRBJ2-2; V: TRBV9
DNA: TGTGCCAGCAGCGGCGGGGAAGAGACCCAGTACTTC; CDR3: CASSGGEETQYF; D: NA; size: many; length: 12; J: TRBJ2-5; V: TRBV2
DNA: TGCAGCGTTGAAGATGCGGGCAGAAACACCGGGGAGCTGTTTTTT; CDR3: CSVEDAGRNTGELFF; D: NA; size: NA; length: 15; J: TRBJ2-2; V: TRBV29-1
DNA: TGTGCCAGCAGCTTACTAGTCTTCTCCTACGAGCAGTACTTC; CDR3: CASSLLVFSYEQYF; D: NA; size: many; length: 14; J: TRBJ2-7; V: TRBV28
DNA: TGCGCCAGCAGCCGCCGGACGGACTCTGGAAACACCATATATTTT; CDR3: CASSRRTDSGNTIYF; D: NA; size: NA; length: 15; J: TRBJ1-3; V: TRBV4-1
DNA: TGTGCCAGCAGCCCCTATAGCGGGACGATCACAGATACGCAGTATTTT; CDR3: CASSPYSGTITDTQYF; D: TRBD2; size: few; length: 16; J: TRBJ2-3; V: TRBV9
DNA: TGTGCCAGCAGTCGGGATGCGGGACACTCTGACATTCAGTACTTC; CDR3: CASSRDAGHSDIQYF; D: NA; size: NA; length: 15; J: TRBJ2-4; V: TRBV28